These 21 T cell receptor beta chains share one sample of origin, sequenced in a study of shared clonotypes between healthy human individuals. Method: immunoSEQ multiplex PCR; TCRdb's copy keeps in-frame clones and lacks some. Of roughly 1 million clones in the sample, about 77% are singletons; the top ten hold roughly 1.5%. What was sequenced was memory CD4+ T cells sorted from blood. Regarding subset: CD45RA-negative fraction. The receptors shown here come from a man between 18 and 29 years old in good health.

V gene TRBV2 combines with J gene TRBJ2-1, with 11 positions matching TRBD2. The CDR3 is made up of 15 amino acids. V lost 7 bases, J lost 3 bases, and 5 bases stayed unmatched. The germline V gene encodes CDR1 SNHLY and CDR2 FYNNEI. CDR3 in amino acids: CASNPGLADYNEQFF. CDR3 DNA sequence: TGTGCCAGCAACCCGGGACTAGCGGACTACAATGAGCAGTTCTTC.

This clone has a handful of counts. This CDR3 is also generated by other DNA sequences in the sample. The CDR3 region is CASSESSPLHF. The DNA of the CDR3 is TGCGCCAGCAGTGAGTCGTCACCCCTCCACTTT. This chain joins TRBV10-2 and TRBJ1-6, with D hard to call. This CDR3 is built from 11 residues. Trimming pared 0 bases from V and 10 bases from J, leaving 1 base between. The germline V gene has CDR1 WSHSY and CDR2 SAAADI.

This clone was counted between two and nine times. The chain uses TRBV7-2 and TRBJ2-3; TRBD2 agrees at 10 bases. Germline values: CDR1 SGHTA, CDR2 FQGNSA. The CDR3 has 19 amino acids. Trimming removed 4 bases from V and 4 bases from J; junction bases left unmatched: 17. The CDR3 DNA sequence: TGTGCCAGCAGCTCCAGGCCTATGATCCTAGCGGGAGAATCAGATACGCAGTATTTT. Translated, it gives CASSSRPMILAGESDTQYF.

Worth noting for this clone: Other DNA sequences in the same sample also yield this CDR3. V gene TRBV5-1 combines with J gene TRBJ2-5; tentatively, D is TRBD1 (6 bases). V dropped 0 bases and J dropped 5 bases, with 11 bases sitting between them. This CDR3 spans 14 amino acids. CDR1 is SGHRS, CDR2 YFSETQ, per germline. The CDR3 DNA sequence: TGCGCCAGCAGCTTGGCCGTCAGGGGCGAGACCCAGTACTTC. It specifies CASSLAVRGETQYF.

The chain employs TRBV29-1 and TRBJ1-1; D gene ambiguous. V lost 6 bases to trimming and J lost 2 bases, with 7 bases between them. The CDR3 runs to 11 residues. Germline CDR1 reads SQVTM; CDR2 reads ANQGSEA. DNA of the CDR3: TGCAGCGTCCAGACCAACACTGAAGCTTTCTTT. It specifies CSVQTNTEAFF.

The chain couples TRBV7-9 to TRBJ2-5, with 10 nucleotides matching TRBD2. The CDR3 contains 16 residues. V lost 4 bases, J lost 0 bases, and 5 bases stayed unmatched. The germline V gene encodes CDR1 SEHNR and CDR2 FQNEAQ (reference sequence). The CDR3 sequence is CASSSGTSAYQETQYF. CDR3 sequence (DNA): TGTGCCAGCAGCTCAGGGACTAGCGCCTACCAAGAGACCCAGTACTTC.

The V call is TRBV12-5, the J call TRBJ2-3; a possible D gene is TRBD2 (5 bases). This CDR3 has 16 residues. CDR1 is LGHNT and CDR2 is FRNRAP in the germline V gene. The germline V and J ends were trimmed by 0 bases and 3 bases, with 13 bases remaining between them. The DNA of the CDR3 is TGTGCTAGTGGTTTGGTACGGTTAGGACTGACAGATACGCAGTATTTT. This codes for CASGLVRLGLTDTQYF.

This clone showed up many times. The V and J genes are TRBV14 and TRBJ1-2; D remains ambiguous. Looked up from germline, CDR1 is SGHDN and CDR2 is FVKESK. The CDR3 covers 13 residues. V dropped 1 base and J dropped 4 bases, with 7 bases sitting between them. CDR3 DNA sequence: TGTGCCAGCAGCCAAGTGGGAGGCTATGGCTACACCTTC. This sequence encodes CASSQVGGYGYTF.

This chain links TRBV28 with TRBJ1-1; D gene unclear. V was pared by 6 bases and J by 2 bases, with 10 bases between. This CDR3 is built from 13 residues. CDR1 MDHEN and CDR2 SYDVKM come from the germline V gene. This CDR3 is CASSGDTNTEAFF. The CDR3 DNA is TGTGCCAGCAGCGGCGACACAAACACTGAAGCTTTCTTT. Looking up the rest from reference TRBV28 and TRBJ1-1 gives the full variable domain: DVKVTQSSRYLVKRTGEKVFLECVQDMDHENMFWYRQDPGLGLRLIYFSYDVKMKEKGDIPEGYSVSREKKERFSLILESASTNQTSMYLCASSGDTNTEAFFGQGTRLTVV.

This clone has just a few counts. V and J are TRBV30 and TRBJ1-1; 9 positions agree with TRBD1. V lost 5 bases to trimming and J lost 6 bases; unmatched junction nucleotides: 7. This CDR3 comprises 13 residues. Germline assignment: CDR1 GTSNPN and CDR2 SVGIG (reference sequence). Here the CDR3 DNA reads TGTGCCTGGGGGACAGGGTTGCTCGCTGAAGCTTTCTTT. Amino acids: CAWGTGLLAEAFF. The full variable domain, its missing parts supplied by reference TRBV30 and TRBJ1-1, is SQTIHQWPATLVQPVGSPLSLECTVEGTSNPNLYWYRQAAGRGLQLLFYSVGIGQISSEVPQNLSASRPQDRQFILSSKKLLLSDSGFYLCAWGTGLLAEAFFGQGTRLTVV.

The chain combines TRBV30 with TRBJ2-7; D perhaps matches TRBD2 (5 bases). V gave up 5 bases and J gave up 2 bases, with 10 bases separating them. This CDR3 spans 12 amino acids. CDR1 is GTSNPN, CDR2 SVGIG, per germline (reference sequence). This CDR3 is CAWGGFPYEQYF. The CDR3 coding sequence is TGTGCCTGGGGCGGGTTCCCCTACGAGCAGTACTTC.

The chain joins TRBV6-1 to TRBJ1-2; possible D gene TRBD1, 5 bases. This CDR3 contains 13 residues. Germline V gene lookup returns CDR1 MNHNS and CDR2 SASEGT. Trimming removed 5 bases at V and 4 bases at J, with 11 bases between. The CDR3 bases are TGTGCCAGCAGTCTACAGGAATTCTATGGCTACACCTTC. Its protein product is CASSLQEFYGYTF.

V gene TRBV6-5 combines with J gene TRBJ1-1; 12 bases match TRBD1. Germline CDR1 reads MNHEY; CDR2 reads SVGAGI. The CDR3 has 14 residues. V gave up 4 bases and J gave up 11 bases; unmatched junction bases: 8. The CDR3 sequence is CASSSRDRGRAAFF. The CDR3 DNA follows: TGTGCCAGCAGTTCCCGGGACAGGGGGCGCGCCGCTTTCTTT.

The rearrangement joins TRBV6-6 to TRBJ2-5; 7 bases fit TRBD1. CDR3 length: 15 residues. V shed 4 bases and J 5 bases; nucleotides not matched to a gene: 10. CDR1 is MNHNY, CDR2 SVGAGI, per germline (reference sequence). This CDR3 is CASSSTGDIMETQYF. The DNA for the CDR3 is TGTGCCAGCAGTTCCACAGGGGATATCATGGAGACCCAGTACTTC.

CDR3 DNA: TGTGCCAGCTCACCACTAACAGACGGAATGAACACTGAAGCTTTCTTT. The encoded protein is CASSPLTDGMNTEAFF. The chain combines TRBV18 with TRBJ1-1; D remains unclear. This CDR3 is built from 16 residues. Deletions cut 1 base from V and 0 bases from J, with 12 bases between. Germline V gene lookup returns CDR1 KGHSH and CDR2 LQKENI.

The V and J genes are TRBV5-1 and TRBJ1-1; D not certain. V lost 1 base, J lost 1 base, and 11 bases lay in between. From germline, CDR1 is SGHRS and CDR2 YFSETQ. This CDR3 contains 15 residues. CDR3 sequence: CASSLSGRANTEAFF. The CDR3 bases are TGCGCCAGCAGCTTGTCTGGGCGGGCGAACACTGAAGCTTTCTTT.

Comment on this clone: This same CDR3 is encoded by further DNA sequences in the sample. The chain links TRBV5-1 to TRBJ1-5, with D unclear. The CDR3 has 13 residues. Germline V gene sequence: CDR1 SGHRS, CDR2 YFSETQ. The V and J ends lost 2 bases and 2 bases respectively, with 5 bases between them. This chain's CDR3 is CASSLERNQPQHF. The CDR3 nucleotides are TGCGCCAGCAGCTTAGAGCGCAATCAGCCCCAGCATTTT.

The chain is built from TRBV5-1 and TRBJ2-1, with TRBD2 matching 12 bases. The length of the CDR3 is 15 residues. Per the germline V gene, CDR1 is SGHRS and CDR2 is YFSETQ. With V trimmed by 0 bases and J by 9 bases, 4 bases remained unmatched. CDR3 DNA sequence: TGCGCCAGCAGCTTGGGTGCGACTAGCGGGAGTGAGCAGTTCTTC. Amino acids: CASSLGATSGSEQFF.

The chain joins TRBV6-1 to TRBJ2-7; 8 bases map to TRBD2. Germline V lookup: CDR1 MNHNS, CDR2 SASEGT. The CDR3 length is 14 residues. After removal of 6 bases from V and 3 bases from J, the junction contained 7 bases not matched to a gene. The CDR3 nucleotides read TGTGCCAGCAGGGCCGGACTAGCCGTCTACGAGCAGTACTTC. It specifies CASRAGLAVYEQYF.

Of note for this clone: Other nucleotide sequences in the sample specify the same CDR3. V and J are TRBV15 and TRBJ2-1; TRBD2 matches at 11 bases. With 0 bases clipped from V and 8 bases from J, the junction kept 6 bases outside the gene matches. CDR1 is LNHNV, CDR2 YYDKDF, per germline (reference sequence). This CDR3 contains 16 residues. The CDR3 nucleotides read TGTGCCACCAGCAGAGATAGGGCTAGCGGGGGGTATGAGCAGTTCTTC. It specifies CATSRDRASGGYEQFF.

This clone has just a few counts. The gene calls are TRBV10-1 and TRBJ1-2, with D possibly matching TRBD1 (6 bases). Trimming cost V 4 bases and J 2 bases, with 8 bases left between them. Germline values: CDR1 WNHNN, CDR2 SYGVQD (reference sequence). The CDR3 is 13 amino acids. The CDR3 DNA sequence: TGCGCCAGCAGTGCTGGACAGAACTATGGCTACACCTTC. Its protein is CASSAGQNYGYTF.